This TCR beta chain derives from a study of T cell repertoires in cytomegalovirus infection. Across the whole study: Epitope selection comprised recently identified HLA-C-restricted CMV epitopes and well-studied HLA-B-restricted CMV epitopes. Public TCR beta signatures indicated both CMV infection and matching HLA type. Study-level points and caveats: Pooled public TCR beta family frequency picked out CMV carriers with the relevant HLA. Clonotype analysis showed dominance of the ex vivo response by HLA-C-restricted CMV-specific TCR beta clonotypes.

TCRdb reanalysed the reads using MiXCR and keeps one entry per CDR3 protein. The sample yields just over 450,000 distinct CDR3 sequences, roughly 42% seen once. About this clonotype: Antigen: not known.

This CDR3 spans 14 amino acids. Germline-derived CDR1 and CDR2 are SGHVS and FQNEAQ. V gave up 4 bases and J gave up 7 bases, with 11 bases separating them. This TCR came from a human donor in good health (CMV status not recorded). Some clones in this sample may be carry-over from other donors' samples. Sequencing used cultured PBMCs, obtained from culture after CMV antigen stimulation. J is TRBJ1-6 and V is TRBV7-8; D unclear. The CDR3 loop is CASSSRYFNSPLHF. DNA of the CDR3: TGTGCCAGCAGCTCAAGATATTTCAATTCACCCCTCCACTTT.